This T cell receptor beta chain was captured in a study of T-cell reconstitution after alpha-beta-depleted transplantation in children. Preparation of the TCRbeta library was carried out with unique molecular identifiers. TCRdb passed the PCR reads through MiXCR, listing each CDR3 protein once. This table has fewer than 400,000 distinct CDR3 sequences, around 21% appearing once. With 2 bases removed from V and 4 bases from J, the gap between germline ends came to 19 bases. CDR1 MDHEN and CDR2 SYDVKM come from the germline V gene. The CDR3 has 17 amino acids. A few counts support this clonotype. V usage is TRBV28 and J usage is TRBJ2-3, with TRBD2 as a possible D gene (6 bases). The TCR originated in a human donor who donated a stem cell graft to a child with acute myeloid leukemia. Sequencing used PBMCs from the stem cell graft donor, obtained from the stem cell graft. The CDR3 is CASSLPWDSYRADTQYF. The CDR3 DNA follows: TGTGCCAGCAGTTTACCCTGGGACTCCTACCGCGCAGATACGCAGTATTTT.